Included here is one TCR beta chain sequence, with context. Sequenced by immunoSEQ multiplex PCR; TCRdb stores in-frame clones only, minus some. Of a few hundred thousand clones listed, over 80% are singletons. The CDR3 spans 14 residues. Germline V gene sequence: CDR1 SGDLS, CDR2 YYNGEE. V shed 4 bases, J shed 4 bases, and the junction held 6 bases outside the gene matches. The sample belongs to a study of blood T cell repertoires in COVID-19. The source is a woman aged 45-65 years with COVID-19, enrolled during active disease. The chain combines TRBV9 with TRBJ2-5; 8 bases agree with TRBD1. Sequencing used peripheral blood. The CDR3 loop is CASSRQGYLETQYF. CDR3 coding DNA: TGTGCCAGCAGCAGACAGGGGTACCTAGAGACCCAGTACTTC.